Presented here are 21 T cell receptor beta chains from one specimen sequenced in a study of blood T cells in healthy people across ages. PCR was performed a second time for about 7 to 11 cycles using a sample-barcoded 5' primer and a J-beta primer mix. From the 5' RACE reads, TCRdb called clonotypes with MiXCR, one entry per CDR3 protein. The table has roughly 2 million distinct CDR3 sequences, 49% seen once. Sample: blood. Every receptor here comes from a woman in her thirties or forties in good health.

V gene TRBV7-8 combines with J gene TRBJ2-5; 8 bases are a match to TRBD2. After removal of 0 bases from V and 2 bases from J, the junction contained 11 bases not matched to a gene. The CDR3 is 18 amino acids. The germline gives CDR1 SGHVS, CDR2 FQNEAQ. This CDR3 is CASSLARFGAGGQETQYF. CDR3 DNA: TGTGCCAGCAGCTTAGCCCGCTTCGGGGCGGGGGGTCAAGAGACCCAGTACTTC.

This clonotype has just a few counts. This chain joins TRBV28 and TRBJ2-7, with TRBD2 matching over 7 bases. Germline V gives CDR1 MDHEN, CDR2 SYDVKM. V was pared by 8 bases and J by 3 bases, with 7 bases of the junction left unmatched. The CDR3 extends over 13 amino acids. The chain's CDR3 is CASVRGGLYEQYF. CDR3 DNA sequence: TGTGCCAGCGTCCGCGGGGGACTCTACGAGCAGTACTTC.

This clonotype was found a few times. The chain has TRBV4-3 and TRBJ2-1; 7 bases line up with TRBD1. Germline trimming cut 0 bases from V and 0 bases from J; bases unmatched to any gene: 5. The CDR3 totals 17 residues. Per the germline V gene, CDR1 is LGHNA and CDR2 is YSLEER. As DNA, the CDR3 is TGCGCCAGCAGCCAAGATGACGCAGGGGGCTCCTACAATGAGCAGTTCTTC. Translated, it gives CASSQDDAGGSYNEQFF.

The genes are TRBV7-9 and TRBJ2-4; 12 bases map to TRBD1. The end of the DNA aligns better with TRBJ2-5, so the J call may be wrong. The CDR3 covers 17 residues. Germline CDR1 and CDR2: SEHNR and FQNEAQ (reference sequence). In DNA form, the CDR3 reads TGTGCCAGCAGCCCCGGGACAGGGGGCAGCACTCAAGAGACCCAGTACTTC. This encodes CASSPGTGGSTQETQYF.

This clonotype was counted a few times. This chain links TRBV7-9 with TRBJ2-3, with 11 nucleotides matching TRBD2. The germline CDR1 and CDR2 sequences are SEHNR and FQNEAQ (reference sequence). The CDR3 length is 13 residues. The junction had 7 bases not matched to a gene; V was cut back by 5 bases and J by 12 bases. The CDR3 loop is CASSPSSGGPQYF. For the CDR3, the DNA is TGTGCCAGCAGCCCCTCTAGCGGGGGGCCCCAGTATTTT.

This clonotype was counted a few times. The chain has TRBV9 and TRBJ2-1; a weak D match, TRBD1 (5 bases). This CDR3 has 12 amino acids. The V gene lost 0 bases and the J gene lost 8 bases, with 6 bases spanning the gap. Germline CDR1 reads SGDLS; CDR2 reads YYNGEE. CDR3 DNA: TGTGCCAGCAGCGTAGGGGGCTATGAGCAGTTCTTC. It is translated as CASSVGGYEQFF.

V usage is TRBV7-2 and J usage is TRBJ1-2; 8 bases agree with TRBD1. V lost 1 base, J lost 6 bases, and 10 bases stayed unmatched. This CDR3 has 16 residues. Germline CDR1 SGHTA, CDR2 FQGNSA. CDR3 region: CASSLESAGGEHGYTF. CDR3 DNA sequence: TGTGCCAGCAGCTTAGAATCGGCAGGGGGCGAGCATGGCTACACCTTC.

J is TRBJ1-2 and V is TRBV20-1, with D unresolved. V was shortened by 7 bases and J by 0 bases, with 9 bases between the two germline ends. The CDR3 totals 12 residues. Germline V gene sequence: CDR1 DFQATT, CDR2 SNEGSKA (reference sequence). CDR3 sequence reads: CSGAVTNYGYTF. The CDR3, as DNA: TGCAGTGGGGCAGTTACTAACTATGGCTACACCTTC.

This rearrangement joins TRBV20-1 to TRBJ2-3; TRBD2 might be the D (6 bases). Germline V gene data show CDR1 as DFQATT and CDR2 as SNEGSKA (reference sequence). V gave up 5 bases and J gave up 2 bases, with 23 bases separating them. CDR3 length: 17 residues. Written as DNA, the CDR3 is TGCAGTGCTTCCCGTCACGCGCGGGGCAGCCTCACAGATACGCAGTATTTT. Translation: CSASRHARGSLTDTQYF.

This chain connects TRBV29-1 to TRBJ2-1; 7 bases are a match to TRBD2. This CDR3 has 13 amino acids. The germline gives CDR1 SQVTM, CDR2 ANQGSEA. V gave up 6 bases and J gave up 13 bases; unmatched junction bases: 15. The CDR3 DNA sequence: TGCAGCGTGAGGACAAGCAGCGGGGAGACCCAGTTCTTC. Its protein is CSVRTSSGETQFF.

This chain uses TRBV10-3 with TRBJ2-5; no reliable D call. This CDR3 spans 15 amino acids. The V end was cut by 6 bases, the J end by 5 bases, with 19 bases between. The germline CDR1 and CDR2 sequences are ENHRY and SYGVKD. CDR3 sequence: CAIRPGDSLTETQYF. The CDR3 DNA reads TGTGCCATCAGACCCGGAGACTCTTTGACCGAGACCCAGTACTTC.

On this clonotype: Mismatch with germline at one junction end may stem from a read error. CDR3 in amino acids: CASSLRKNTRTGGSCEQYF. The CDR3 bases are TGCGCCAGCAGCCTCCGAAAGAACACGAGGACAGGGGGCTCCTGCGAGCAGTACTTC. The chain uses TRBV4-3 and TRBJ2-4; 11 nucleotides line up with TRBD1. The DNA matches TRBJ2-7 better at its end, which makes the J call doubtful. The CDR3 contains 19 residues. Looked up from germline, CDR1 is LGHNA and CDR2 is YSLEER.

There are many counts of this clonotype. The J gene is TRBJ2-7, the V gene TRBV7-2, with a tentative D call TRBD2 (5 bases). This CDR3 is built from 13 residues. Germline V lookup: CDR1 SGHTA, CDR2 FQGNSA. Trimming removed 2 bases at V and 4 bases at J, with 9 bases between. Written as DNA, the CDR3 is TGTGCCAGCAGCTTATCGGAGGCGTACGAGCAGTACTTC. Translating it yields CASSLSEAYEQYF.

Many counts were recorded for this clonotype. CDR3 nucleotides: TGTGCCAGCAGCTTAGCAGGTTCGCTCTCCTACGAGCAGTACTTC. Translating it yields CASSLAGSLSYEQYF. The gene calls are TRBV7-6 and TRBJ2-7, with D hard to call. CDR1 is SGHVS, CDR2 FNYEAQ, per germline. V was trimmed by 0 bases and J by 0 bases, leaving 9 bases between them. This CDR3 contains 15 residues.

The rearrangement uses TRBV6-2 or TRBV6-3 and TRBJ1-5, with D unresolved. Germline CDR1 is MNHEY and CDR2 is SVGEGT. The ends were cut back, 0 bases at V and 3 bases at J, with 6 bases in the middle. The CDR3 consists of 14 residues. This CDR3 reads CASSYSGNNQPQHF. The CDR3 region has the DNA TGTGCCAGCAGTTACTCGGGCAACAATCAGCCCCAGCATTTT.

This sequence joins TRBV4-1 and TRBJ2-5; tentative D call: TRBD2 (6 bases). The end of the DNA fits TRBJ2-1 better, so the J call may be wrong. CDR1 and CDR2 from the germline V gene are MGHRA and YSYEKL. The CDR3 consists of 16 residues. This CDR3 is CASSRLDRTYQETQFF. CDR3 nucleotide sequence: TGCGCCAGCAGCCGACTAGATAGGACTTACCAAGAGACCCAGTTCTTC.

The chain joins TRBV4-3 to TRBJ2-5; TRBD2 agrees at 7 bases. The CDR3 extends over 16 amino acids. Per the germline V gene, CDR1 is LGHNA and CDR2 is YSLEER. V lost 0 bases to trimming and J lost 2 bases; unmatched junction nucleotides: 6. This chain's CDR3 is CASSQDLRGVQETQYF. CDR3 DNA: TGCGCCAGCAGCCAAGATCTCCGGGGGGTACAAGAGACCCAGTACTTC.

CDR3: CASSSNHLAKNIQYF. The CDR3 DNA is TGTGCCAGCAGTTCCAACCATCTAGCCAAAAACATTCAGTACTTC. V and J are TRBV28 and TRBJ2-4; D gene ambiguous. Germline lookup yields CDR1 MDHEN and CDR2 SYDVKM. This CDR3 has 15 residues. V lost 4 bases to trimming and J lost 0 bases, with 10 bases between them.

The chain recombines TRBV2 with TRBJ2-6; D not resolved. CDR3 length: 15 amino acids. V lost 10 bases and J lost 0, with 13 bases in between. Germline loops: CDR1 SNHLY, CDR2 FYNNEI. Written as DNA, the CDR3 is TGTGCCAACCACGAAATTAGCTCTGGGGCCAACGTCCTGACTTTC. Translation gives CANHEISSGANVLTF.

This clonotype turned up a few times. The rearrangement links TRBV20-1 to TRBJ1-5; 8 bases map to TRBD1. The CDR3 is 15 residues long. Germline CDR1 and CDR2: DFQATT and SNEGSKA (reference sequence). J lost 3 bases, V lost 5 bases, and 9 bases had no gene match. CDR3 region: CSASGQDEPNQPQHF. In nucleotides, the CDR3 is TGCAGTGCTTCGGGACAGGATGAACCCAATCAGCCCCAGCATTTT.

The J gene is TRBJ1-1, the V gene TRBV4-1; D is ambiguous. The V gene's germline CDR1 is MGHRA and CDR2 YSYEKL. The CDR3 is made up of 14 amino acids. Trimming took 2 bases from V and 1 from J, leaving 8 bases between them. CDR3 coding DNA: TGCGCCAGCAGCCAACCCCGGCGGAACACTGAAGCTTTCTTT. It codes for CASSQPRRNTEAFF.